The rows below give T cell receptor beta chains drawn from one sample of a study of blood T cell repertoires in COVID-19. Sequenced by immunoSEQ multiplex PCR; TCRdb stores in-frame clones only, minus some. The sample lists more than 45,000 clones; about 90% were seen once. The specimen was peripheral blood. Every receptor here comes from a human donor in a cohort sampled during active COVID-19. Both conserved end residues are part of each CDR3. Each record gives: V gene, J gene, clone size, D gene, CDR3 protein, CDR3 DNA. A D gene is named only where the DNA matches it firmly. The size field is filled for only some rows; it gives once, few, many or a size class.

>TRBV11-2|TRBJ1-3|.|TRBD1
CASSLILGQNSGNTIYF
TGTGCCAGCAGCCTGATATTGGGACAGAACTCTGGAAACACCATATATTTT
>TRBV13|TRBJ1-1|.|TRBD1
CASSLGGTGMNTEAFF
TGTGCCAGCAGCTTAGGCGGGACAGGGATGAACACTGAAGCTTTCTTT
>TRBV6-2/TRBV6-3|TRBJ2-2|medium-sized|TRBD2
CASSYGAGVDTGELFF
TGTGCCAGCAGTTACGGAGCGGGGGTCGACACCGGGGAGCTGTTTTTT
>TRBV27|TRBJ2-7|.|TRBD2
CASSLRRGVSYEQYF
TGTGCCAGCAGTTTAAGGCGGGGGGTTTCCTACGAGCAGTACTTC
>TRBV19|TRBJ2-1|once|.
CASSEGQGITYNEQFF
TGTGCCAGTAGTGAGGGGCAGGGGATAACCTACAATGAGCAGTTCTTC
>TRBV7-2|TRBJ2-6|.|.
CASSSGWNSGANVLTF
TGTGCCAGCAGCTCGGGATGGAACTCTGGGGCCAACGTCCTGACTTTC
>TRBV9|TRBJ2-2|.|.
CASSLTRLAGHYTGELFF
TGTGCCAGCAGCCTCACCCGCCTCGCAGGACATTACACCGGGGAGCTGTTTTTT
>TRBV2|TRBJ1-2|.|TRBD1
CATGQDRLANYGYTF
TGTGCCACCGGACAGGATCGATTAGCTAACTATGGCTACACCTTC
>TRBV28|TRBJ2-1|once|.
CASRSGRGNNEQFF
TGTGCCAGCAGATCAGGGCGGGGTAACAATGAGCAGTTCTTC
>TRBV9|TRBJ1-4|.|.
CASSVGQVGGAEKLFF
TGTGCCAGCAGCGTAGGTCAGGTCGGGGGGGCTGAAAAACTGTTTTTT
>TRBV3-1/TRBV3-2|TRBJ1-4|.|.
CASSQEIGRGNEKLFF
TGTGCCAGCAGCCAAGAAATAGGACGGGGTAATGAAAAACTGTTTTTT
>TRBV7-2|TRBJ2-5|.|TRBD1
CASSLAQGAGGTQYF
TGTGCCAGCAGCTTAGCACAGGGGGCCGGAGGGACCCAGTACTTC
>TRBV19|TRBJ2-1|.|TRBD2
CASSAFGGAGNEQFF
TGTGCCAGTAGTGCCTTCGGGGGGGCCGGGAATGAGCAGTTCTTC
>TRBV6-6|TRBJ2-5|.|.
CASRAIRDSETQYF
TGTGCCAGCAGGGCAATACGGGACTCAGAGACCCAGTACTTC
>TRBV3-1/TRBV3-2|TRBJ1-6|.|.
CASSPRGSPLHF
TGTGCCAGCAGCCCCAGGGGTTCACCCCTCCACTTT
>TRBV20-1|TRBJ2-7|.|TRBD2
CSASTSGGFGEQYF
TGCAGTGCTAGTACTAGCGGGGGGTTTGGGGAGCAGTACTTC
>TRBV4-3|TRBJ2-7|.|.
CASSQEFQDTYEQYF
TGCGCCAGCAGCCAAGAGTTCCAGGACACCTACGAGCAGTACTTC
>TRBV7-2|TRBJ2-5|.|TRBD2
CASSLGRGGRETQYF
TGTGCCAGCAGCTTAGGGCGGGGGGGCAGAGAGACCCAGTACTTC
>TRBV19|TRBJ2-5|.|.
CASSTWGRETQYF
TGTGCCAGTAGTACCTGGGGGCGAGAGACCCAGTACTTC
>TRBV30|TRBJ2-5|.|TRBD2
CAWSVLKRGIQETQYF
TGTGCCTGGAGTGTACTGAAGCGGGGGATCCAAGAGACCCAGTACTTC
>TRBV6-2/TRBV6-3|TRBJ2-7|.|TRBD1
CASSFLFDPGQFLASYEQYF
TGTGCCAGCAGTTTCCTATTCGATCCGGGACAGTTTTTAGCGTCCTACGAGCAGTACTTC
>TRBV4-1|TRBJ1-5|.|.
CASSQDGAAYSNQPQHF
TGCGCCAGCAGCCAAGATGGGGCAGCCTATAGCAATCAGCCCCAGCATTTT
>TRBV2|TRBJ2-2|.|.
CASSSWARVLFF
TGTGCCAGCAGTTCTTGGGCGAGGGTGCTGTTTTTT
>TRBV10-2|TRBJ2-3|.|.
CASSEGVTDTQYF
TGCGCCAGCAGTGAAGGGGTCACAGATACGCAGTATTTT
>TRBV7-8|TRBJ2-1|.|TRBD2
CASSFLLAGGNEQFF
TGTGCCAGCAGCTTCCTCCTAGCGGGGGGGAATGAGCAGTTCTTC
>TRBV19|TRBJ2-7|.|TRBD1
CASSRPGTGDKASYEQYF
TGTGCCAGTAGTCGCCCCGGGACAGGGGATAAAGCCTCCTACGAGCAGTACTTC
>TRBV14|TRBJ2-2|.|.
CASSQDLIGSGNGELFF
TGTGCCAGCAGCCAAGATCTCATAGGGAGTGGTAACGGGGAGCTGTTTTTT
>TRBV27|TRBJ1-4|.|.
CASSLQGGGEKLFF
TGTGCCAGCAGTTTACAGGGCGGTGGGGAAAAACTGTTTTTT
>TRBV5-1|TRBJ2-1|once|TRBD2
CASSLSSQGGGGLDEQFF
TGCGCCAGCAGCTTGTCTAGTCAGGGCGGGGGGGGCCTCGATGAGCAGTTCTTC
>TRBV20-1|TRBJ2-5|.|TRBD2
CSASTSGGGSQYF
TGCAGTGCTAGTACTAGCGGGGGTGGGTCCCAGTACTTC
>TRBV21-1|TRBJ2-7|.|.
CASSKTHRGTYEQYF
TGTGCCAGCAGCAAAACTCACAGGGGCACCTACGAGCAGTACTTC
>TRBV4-1|TRBJ1-5|.|.
CASSLWGGDDQPQHF
TGCGCCAGCAGCCTATGGGGAGGGGACGATCAGCCCCAGCATTTT